This TCR beta chain was identified during a study of T cell changes during pregnancy in multiple sclerosis. Trimming pared 3 bases from V and 4 bases from J, leaving 10 bases between. The CDR3 is 13 amino acids. Germline lookup yields CDR1 SEHNR and CDR2 FQNEAQ (reference sequence). Sequencing used immunoSEQ multiplex PCR; TCRdb keeps in-frame clones, though not all of them. This table has around 30,000 clones, roughly 87% appearing once. This TCR was recovered from a female donor with multiple sclerosis, enrolled in a pregnancy study. This sequence joins TRBV7-9 and TRBJ2-7; no reliable D call. Material: CD8+ T cells from peripheral blood mononuclear cells, obtained in the second trimester of pregnancy. CDR3 bases: TGTGCCAGCAGCTTTGGCGGCGATTACGAGCAGTACTTC. Its translation is CASSFGGDYEQYF.